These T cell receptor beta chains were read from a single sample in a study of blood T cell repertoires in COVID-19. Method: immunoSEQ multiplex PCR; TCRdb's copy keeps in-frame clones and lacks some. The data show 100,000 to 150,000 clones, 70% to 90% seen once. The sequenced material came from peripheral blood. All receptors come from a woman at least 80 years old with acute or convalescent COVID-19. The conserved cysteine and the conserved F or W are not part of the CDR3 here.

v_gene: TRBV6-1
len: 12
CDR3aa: ASSEGGTFYGYT

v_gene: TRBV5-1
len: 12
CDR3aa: ASSAGQARYGYT

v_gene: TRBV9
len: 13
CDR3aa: ASSVAPAGNNEQF

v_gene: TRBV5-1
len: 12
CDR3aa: ASSGGGNGYEQY

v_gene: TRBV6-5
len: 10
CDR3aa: ATQGAGEKLF

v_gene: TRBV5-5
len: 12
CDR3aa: ASSLEPYTDTQY

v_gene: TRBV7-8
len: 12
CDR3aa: ASSLGQVGGEQY

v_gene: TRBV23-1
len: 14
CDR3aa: ASSFKTTADGDTQY

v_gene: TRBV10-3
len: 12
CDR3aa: AISESRTGEKLF

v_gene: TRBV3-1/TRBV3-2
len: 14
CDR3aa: ASSRGTSGGPGELF

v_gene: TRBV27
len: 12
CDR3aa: ASSSRGLVSPLH

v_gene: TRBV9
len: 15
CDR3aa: ASSVDGGQGDNQPQH

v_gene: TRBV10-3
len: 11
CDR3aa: AITRDRNTEAF

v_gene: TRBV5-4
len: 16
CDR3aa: ASSFSAVSSGRVDTQY

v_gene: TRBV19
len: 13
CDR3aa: ASSILAGEMNEQY

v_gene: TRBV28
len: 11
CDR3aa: ASNTGVSQPQH

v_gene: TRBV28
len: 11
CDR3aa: ASSWGQDYGYT

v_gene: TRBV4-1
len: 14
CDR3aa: ASSQERQVPNSPLH

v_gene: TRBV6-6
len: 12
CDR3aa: ASRTGGSTDTQY

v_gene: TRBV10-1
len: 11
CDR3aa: ASSRGGEETQY

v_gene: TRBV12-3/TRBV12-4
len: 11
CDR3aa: ASGPQDTDTQY

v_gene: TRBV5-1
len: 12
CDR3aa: ASSLEQGGPGYT

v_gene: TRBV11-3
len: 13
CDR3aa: ASSPGLAGHNEQF

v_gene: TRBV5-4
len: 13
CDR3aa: ASSSRGRDAHEQY

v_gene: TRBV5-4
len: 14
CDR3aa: ASSLGLRPTTDTQY

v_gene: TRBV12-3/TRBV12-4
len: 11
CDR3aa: ASSLGQTYEQY

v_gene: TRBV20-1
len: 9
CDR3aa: SARVSGSNH

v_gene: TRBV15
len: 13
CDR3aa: ATSRGDRFNQPQH

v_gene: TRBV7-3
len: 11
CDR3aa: ASSLTRDQPQH

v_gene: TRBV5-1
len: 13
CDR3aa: ASSFGQGLGEKLF

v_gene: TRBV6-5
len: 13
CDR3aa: ASSPLQGHGNTIY

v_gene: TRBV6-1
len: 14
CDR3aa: ASSEAGTPRGNEQF

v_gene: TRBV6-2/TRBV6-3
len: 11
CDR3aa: ASSYRLSWEQY

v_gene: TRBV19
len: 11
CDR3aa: ASSSRLAGELF

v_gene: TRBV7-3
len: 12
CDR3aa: ASSSGTGSSPLH

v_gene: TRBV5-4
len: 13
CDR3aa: ASRLHPGGGDEQF

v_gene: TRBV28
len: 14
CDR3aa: ASSSPTGGRFSPLH

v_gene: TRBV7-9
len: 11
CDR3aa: ASSSSGGYGYT

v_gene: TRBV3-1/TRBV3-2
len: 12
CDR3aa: ASSQWTGNSPLH

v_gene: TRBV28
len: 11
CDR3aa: ASSFGTGLGYT

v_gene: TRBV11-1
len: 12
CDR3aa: ASSLPDIQETQY

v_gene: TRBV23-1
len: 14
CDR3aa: ASSPAGSLLVQPQH

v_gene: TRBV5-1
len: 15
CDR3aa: ASSLGVGIGVPEKLF

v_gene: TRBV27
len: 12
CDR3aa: ASSFSSGQGIYT

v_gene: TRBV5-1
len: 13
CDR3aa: ASSGSGVPSYEQY

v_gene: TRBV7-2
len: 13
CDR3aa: ASSFGHYSNQPQH

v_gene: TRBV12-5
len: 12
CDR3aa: ASGLGLSTDTQY

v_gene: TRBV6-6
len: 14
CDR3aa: ASSLLAGVVSYEQY

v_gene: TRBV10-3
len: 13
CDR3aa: AISRTGNNNGEQY

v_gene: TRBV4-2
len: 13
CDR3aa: ASSRGQLGNTEAF

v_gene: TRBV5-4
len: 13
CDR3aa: ASKLGGRETYEQY